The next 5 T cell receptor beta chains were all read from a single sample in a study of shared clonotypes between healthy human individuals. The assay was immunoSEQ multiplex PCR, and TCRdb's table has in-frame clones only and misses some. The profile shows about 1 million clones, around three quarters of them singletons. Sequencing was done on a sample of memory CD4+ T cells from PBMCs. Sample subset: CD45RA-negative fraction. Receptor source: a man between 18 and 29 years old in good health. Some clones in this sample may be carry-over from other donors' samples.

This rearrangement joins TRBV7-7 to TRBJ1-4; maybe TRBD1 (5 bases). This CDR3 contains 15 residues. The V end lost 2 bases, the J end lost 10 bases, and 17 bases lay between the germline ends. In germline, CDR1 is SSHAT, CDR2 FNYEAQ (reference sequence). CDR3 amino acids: CASSLTGGGGGKLFF. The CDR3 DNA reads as TGTGCCAGCAGCTTAACCGGTGGGGGTGGCGGAAAACTGTTTTTT.

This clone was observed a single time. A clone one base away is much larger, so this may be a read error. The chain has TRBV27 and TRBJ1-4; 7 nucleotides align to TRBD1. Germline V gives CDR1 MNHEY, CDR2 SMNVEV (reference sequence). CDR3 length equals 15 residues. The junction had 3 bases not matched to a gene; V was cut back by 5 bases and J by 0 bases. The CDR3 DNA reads TGTGCCAGCAGTCGTGGGACAGCAACTAATGAAAAACTGTTTTTT. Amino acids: CASSRGTATNEKLFF.

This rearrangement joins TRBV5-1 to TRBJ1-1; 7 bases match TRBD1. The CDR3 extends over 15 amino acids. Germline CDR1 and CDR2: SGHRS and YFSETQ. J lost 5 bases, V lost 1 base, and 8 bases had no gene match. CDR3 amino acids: CASSLMTGTGTEAFF. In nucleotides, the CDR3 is TGCGCCAGCAGCTTGATGACAGGGACGGGAACTGAAGCTTTCTTT.

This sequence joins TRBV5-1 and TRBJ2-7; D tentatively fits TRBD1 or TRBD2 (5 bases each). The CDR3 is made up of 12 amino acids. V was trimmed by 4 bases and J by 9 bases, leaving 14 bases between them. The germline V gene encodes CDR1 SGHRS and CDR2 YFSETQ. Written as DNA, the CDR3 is TGCGCCAGCAGCCCTCAAGAGGGACGGCAGTACTTC. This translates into CASSPQEGRQYF.

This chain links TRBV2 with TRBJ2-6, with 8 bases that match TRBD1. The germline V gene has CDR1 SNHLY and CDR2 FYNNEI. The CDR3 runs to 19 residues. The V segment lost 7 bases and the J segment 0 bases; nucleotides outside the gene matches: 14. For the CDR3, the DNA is TGTGCCAGCAAGGCGGAACAGGGGGGTTTCCCCTCTGGGGCCAACGTCCTGACTTTC. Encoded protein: CASKAEQGGFPSGANVLTF.